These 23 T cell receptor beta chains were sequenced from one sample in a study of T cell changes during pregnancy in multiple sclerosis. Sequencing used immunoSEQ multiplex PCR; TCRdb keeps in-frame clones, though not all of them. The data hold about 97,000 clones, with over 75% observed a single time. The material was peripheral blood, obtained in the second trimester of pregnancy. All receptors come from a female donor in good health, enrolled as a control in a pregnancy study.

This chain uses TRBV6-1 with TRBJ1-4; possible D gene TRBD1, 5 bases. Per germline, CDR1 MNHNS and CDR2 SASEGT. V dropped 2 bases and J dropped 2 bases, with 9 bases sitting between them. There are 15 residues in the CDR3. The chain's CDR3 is CASSESGSTNEKLFF. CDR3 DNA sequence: TGTGCCAGCAGTGAATCAGGGTCTACTAATGAAAAACTGTTTTTT.

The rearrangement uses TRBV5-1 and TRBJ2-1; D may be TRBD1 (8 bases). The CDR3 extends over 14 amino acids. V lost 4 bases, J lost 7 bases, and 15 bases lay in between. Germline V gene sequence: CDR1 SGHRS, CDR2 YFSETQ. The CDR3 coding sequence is TGCGCCAGCAGCCTAGGACAGGGAGGGAATGAGCAGTTCTTC. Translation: CASSLGQGGNEQFF.

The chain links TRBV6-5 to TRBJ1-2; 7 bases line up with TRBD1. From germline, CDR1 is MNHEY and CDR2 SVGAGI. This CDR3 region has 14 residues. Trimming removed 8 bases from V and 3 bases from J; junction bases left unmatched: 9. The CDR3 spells CASRIRGRDYGYTF. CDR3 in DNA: TGTGCCAGCCGCATAAGGGGGCGCGACTATGGCTACACCTTC.

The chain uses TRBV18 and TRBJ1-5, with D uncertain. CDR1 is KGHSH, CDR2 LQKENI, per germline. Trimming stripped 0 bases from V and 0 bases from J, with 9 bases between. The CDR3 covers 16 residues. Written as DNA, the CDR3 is TGTGCCAGCTCACCACCGGGAGCTGGTAGCAATCAGCCCCAGCATTTT. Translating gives CASSPPGAGSNQPQHF.

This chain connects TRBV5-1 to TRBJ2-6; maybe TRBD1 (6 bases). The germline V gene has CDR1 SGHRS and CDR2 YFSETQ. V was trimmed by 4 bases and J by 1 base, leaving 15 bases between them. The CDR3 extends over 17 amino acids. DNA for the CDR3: TGCGCCAGCAGCCGAGGACAGTCCAATTCTGGGGCCAACGTCCTGACTTTC. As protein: CASSRGQSNSGANVLTF.

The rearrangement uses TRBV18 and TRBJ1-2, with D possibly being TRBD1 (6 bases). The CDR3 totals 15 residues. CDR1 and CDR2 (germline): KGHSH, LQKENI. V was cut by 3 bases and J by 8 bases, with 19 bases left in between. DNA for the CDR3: TGTGCCAGCTCACCCATTCTGGACAGACGGAGAGGCTACACCTTC. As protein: CASSPILDRRRGYTF. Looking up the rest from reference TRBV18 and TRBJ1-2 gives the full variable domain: NAGVMQNPRHLVRRRGQEARLRCSPMKGHSHVYWYRQLPEEGLKFMVYLQKENIIDESGMPKERFSAEFPKEGPSILRIQQVVRGDSAAYFCASSPILDRRRGYTFGSGTRLTVV.

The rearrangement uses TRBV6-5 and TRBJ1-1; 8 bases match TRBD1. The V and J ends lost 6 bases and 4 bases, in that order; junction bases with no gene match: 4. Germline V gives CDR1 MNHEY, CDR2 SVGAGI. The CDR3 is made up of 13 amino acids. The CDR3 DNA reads TGTGCCAGCAGGAGGACAGGGTCCACTGAAGCTTTCTTT. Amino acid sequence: CASRRTGSTEAFF.

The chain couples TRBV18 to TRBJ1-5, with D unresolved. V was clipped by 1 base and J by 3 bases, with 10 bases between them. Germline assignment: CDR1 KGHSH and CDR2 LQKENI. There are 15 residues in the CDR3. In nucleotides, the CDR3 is TGTGCCAGCTCACCACTTGAGTCTCACAATCAGCCCCAGCATTTT. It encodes CASSPLESHNQPQHF.

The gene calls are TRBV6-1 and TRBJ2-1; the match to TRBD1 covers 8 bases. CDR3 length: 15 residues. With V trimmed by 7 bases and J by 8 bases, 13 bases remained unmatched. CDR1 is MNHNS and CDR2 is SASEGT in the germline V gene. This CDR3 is CASNEDRAYGDEQFF. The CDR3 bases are TGTGCCAGCAACGAGGACAGGGCTTATGGTGATGAGCAGTTCTTC.

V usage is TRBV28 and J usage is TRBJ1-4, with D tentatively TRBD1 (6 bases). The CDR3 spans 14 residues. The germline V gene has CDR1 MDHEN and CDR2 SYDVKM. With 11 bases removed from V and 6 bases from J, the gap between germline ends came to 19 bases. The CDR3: CASSSGDIDEKLFF. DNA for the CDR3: TGTGCCTCTAGCTCAGGGGACATTGATGAAAAACTGTTTTTT.

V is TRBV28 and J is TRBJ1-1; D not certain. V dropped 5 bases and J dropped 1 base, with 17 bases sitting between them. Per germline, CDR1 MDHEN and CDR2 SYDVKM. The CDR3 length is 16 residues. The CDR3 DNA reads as TGTGCCAGCAGTGTGCCCGGTCAGGCAGAGAACACTGAAGCTTTCTTT. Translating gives CASSVPGQAENTEAFF.

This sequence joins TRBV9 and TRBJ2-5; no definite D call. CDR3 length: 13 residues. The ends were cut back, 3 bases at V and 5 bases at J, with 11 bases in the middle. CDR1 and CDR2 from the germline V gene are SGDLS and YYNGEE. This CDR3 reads CASSDSPWETQYF. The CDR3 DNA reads TGTGCCAGCAGCGACTCCCCATGGGAGACCCAGTACTTC. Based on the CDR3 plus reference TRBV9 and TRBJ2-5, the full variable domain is DSGVTQTPKHLITATGQRVTLRCSPRSGDLSVYWYQQSLDQGLQFLIQYYNGEERAKGNILERFSAQQFPDLHSELNLSSLELGDSALYFCASSDSPWETQYFGPGTRLLVL.

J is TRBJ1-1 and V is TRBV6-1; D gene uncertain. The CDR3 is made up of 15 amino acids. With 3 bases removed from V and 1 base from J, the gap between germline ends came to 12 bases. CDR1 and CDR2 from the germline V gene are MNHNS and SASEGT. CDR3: CASSDAGRPNTEAFF. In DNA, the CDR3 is TGTGCCAGCAGTGACGCGGGCAGACCGAACACTGAAGCTTTCTTT.

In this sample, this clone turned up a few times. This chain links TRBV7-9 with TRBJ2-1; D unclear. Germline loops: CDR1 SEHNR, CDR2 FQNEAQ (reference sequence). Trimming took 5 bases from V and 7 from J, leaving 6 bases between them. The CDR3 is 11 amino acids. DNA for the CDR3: TGTGCCAGCAGCCAAACAAATGAGCAGTTCTTC. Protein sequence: CASSQTNEQFF.

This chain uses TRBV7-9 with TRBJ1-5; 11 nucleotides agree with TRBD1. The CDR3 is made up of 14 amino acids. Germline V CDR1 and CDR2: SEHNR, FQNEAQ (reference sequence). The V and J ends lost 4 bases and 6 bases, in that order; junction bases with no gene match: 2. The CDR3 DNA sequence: TGTGCCAGCAGCTCCGGGACAGGGGGTCAGCCCCAGCATTTT. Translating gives CASSSGTGGQPQHF.

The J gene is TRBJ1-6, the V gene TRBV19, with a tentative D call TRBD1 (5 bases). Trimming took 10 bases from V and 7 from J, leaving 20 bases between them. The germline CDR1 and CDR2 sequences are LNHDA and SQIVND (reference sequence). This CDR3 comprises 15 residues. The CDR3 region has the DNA TGTGCCACTCAAACCGCGGCAGGGCAAAATTCACCCCTCCACTTT. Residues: CATQTAAGQNSPLHF.

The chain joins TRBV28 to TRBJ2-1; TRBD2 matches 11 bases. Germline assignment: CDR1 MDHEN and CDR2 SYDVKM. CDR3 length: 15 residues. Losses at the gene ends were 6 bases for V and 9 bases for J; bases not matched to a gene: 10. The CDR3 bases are TGTGCCAGCAGGCTTAGCGGGAGGGCCAGGGGTGAGCAGTTCTTC. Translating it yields CASRLSGRARGEQFF.

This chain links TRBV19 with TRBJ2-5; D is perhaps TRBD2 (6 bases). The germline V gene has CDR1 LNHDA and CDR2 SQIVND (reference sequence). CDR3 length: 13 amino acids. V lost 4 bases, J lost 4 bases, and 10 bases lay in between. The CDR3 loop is CASSTHGGETQYF. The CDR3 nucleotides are TGTGCCAGTAGTACCCACGGGGGAGAGACCCAGTACTTC.

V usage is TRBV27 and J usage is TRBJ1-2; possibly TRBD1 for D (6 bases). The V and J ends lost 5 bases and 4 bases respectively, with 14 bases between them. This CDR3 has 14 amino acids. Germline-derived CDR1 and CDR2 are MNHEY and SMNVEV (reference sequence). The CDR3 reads CASSPTGTSYGYTF. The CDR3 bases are TGTGCCAGCAGTCCGACCGGGACAAGCTATGGCTACACCTTC.

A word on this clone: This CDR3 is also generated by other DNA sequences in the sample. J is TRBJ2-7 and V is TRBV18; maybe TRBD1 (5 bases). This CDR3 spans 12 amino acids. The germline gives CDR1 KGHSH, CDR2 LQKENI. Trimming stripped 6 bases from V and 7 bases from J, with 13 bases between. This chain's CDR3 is CASSPPGYEQYF. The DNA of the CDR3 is TGTGCCAGCTCGCCGCCAGGGTATGAGCAGTACTTC.

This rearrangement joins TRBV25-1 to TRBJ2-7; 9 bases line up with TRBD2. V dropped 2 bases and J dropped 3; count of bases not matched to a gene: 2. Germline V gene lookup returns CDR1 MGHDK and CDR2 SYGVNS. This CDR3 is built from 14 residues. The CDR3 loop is CASSEQTSGYEQYF. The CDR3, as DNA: TGTGCCAGCAGTGAACAGACTAGCGGCTACGAGCAGTACTTC.

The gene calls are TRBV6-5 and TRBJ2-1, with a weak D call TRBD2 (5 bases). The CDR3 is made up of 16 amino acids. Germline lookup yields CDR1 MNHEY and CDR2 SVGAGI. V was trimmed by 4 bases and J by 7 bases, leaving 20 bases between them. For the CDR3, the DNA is TGTGCCAGCAGTTCTCGCGAGGGAATCCTTAAGAATGAGCAGTTCTTC. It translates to CASSSREGILKNEQFF.

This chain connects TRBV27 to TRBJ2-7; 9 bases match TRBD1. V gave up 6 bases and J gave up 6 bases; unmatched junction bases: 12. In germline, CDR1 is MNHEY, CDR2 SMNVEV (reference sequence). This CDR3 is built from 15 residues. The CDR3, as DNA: TGTGCCAGCAGCTCTTCCGGGACAGGGTGGTCCGAGCAGTACTTC. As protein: CASSSSGTGWSEQYF.